This T cell receptor (beta chain) was identified during a study of human T cells and chemical hapten exposure. Study-wide results and limits: Controls had significantly fewer large CDR3 similarity clusters than were formed by expanded TCRs.

The time point was: patch test 1, 2 weeks after DPC sensitization. Treatment indicated: therapeutic diphenylcyclopropenone sensitization with weekly scalp DPC. The authors extracted total RNA from unfractionated whole blood. At patch-test visits, sampling came before the patch test. In this sample, this clonotype turned up a few times. Its antigen remains unidentified. This CDR3 has 15 residues. V shed 4 bases and J shed 3 bases, with 15 bases lying between them. The germline CDR1 and CDR2 sequences are MDHEN and SYDVKM. One entry per CDR3 protein results from TCRdb running MiXCR on the RACE reads. The sample comprises around 39,000 distinct CDR3 sequences, 5.5% to 7.5% of which are singletons, and roughly 9.2% rests with the top ten.

Specimen: whole blood, collected in connection with sensitization to the hapten diphenylcyclopropenone (DPC). The chain recombines TRBV28 with TRBJ2-5, with D perhaps being TRBD1 or TRBD2 (6 bases each). This clonotype was sampled from a woman in her 30s with alopecia areata. Some clones in this sample may be carry-over from other donors' samples. The CDR3 coding sequence is TGTGCCAGCAGTTCCCAGGAGGGGGGTAAAGAGACCCAGTACTTC. Amino acids: CASSSQEGGKETQYF.